The following is a TCR beta chain sequence with its context. The target antigen is unknown. This sample is part of a study of shared clonotypes between healthy human individuals. Researchers ran the assay at a deep level. This table comes from immunoSEQ multiplex PCR, and its TCRdb copy is limited to in-frame clones, with some not included. The sample holds about 2.5 million clones, around 92% seen once. Donors, healthy HIV-negative adults, lacked recent acute infections or vaccinations. General observations from the study: A handful of donors shared about 4.8% of their naive CD4 clonotypes.

Sequencing input: naive CD4+ T cells from PBMCs. The sample's subset: CD45RA+ positively selected. The TCR was taken from a man in his late teens or twenties in good health. Some clones in this sample may be carry-over from other donors' samples.

CDR3 nucleotides: TGTGCCTGGACCGTACCCCCCTATGGCTACACCTTC. This codes for CAWTVPPYGYTF. The rearrangement links TRBV30 to TRBJ1-2; D unresolved. Germline CDR1 and CDR2: GTSNPN and SVGIG (reference sequence). Trimming removed 4 bases from V and 4 bases from J, with 10 bases in between. This CDR3 region has 12 residues.